Below, one TCR beta chain is given with its context. What it recognizes is unknown. This record comes from a study of T cell responses to AZD1222 COVID-19 vaccine. Study-level results: Donors were chiefly white British, with a greater number of females, and clonal diversity was perhaps underestimated. CD4 TCRs linked to vaccination spanned spike, dominating at 160-218 and 743-854. Recipients of two AZD1222 doses showed rising Spike-specific TCR breadth and depth.

Assay used: immunoSEQ multiplex PCR; TCRdb lists only in-frame clones, some missing. The profile covers roughly 180,000 clones, with about 89% appearing a single time and 1.5% to 2% taken by the ten largest. The TCR sequence derives from an adult in good health. Sample: peripheral blood, taken on day 0 of AZD1222 vaccination.

This CDR3 is CATSPGPDTIYF. CDR3 coding DNA: TGTGCCACCAGCCCCGGGCCGGACACCATATATTTT. The chain recombines TRBV15 with TRBJ1-3; D unclear. Germline V gene lookup returns CDR1 LNHNV and CDR2 YYDKDF (reference sequence). V was trimmed by 5 bases and J by 8 bases, leaving 10 bases between them. The CDR3 runs to 12 residues.